The next 26 T cell receptor beta chains were all read from a single sample in a study of beta chain features in type 1 diabetes. Study-wide points: All four CD4+ subsets of Type 1 diabetes patients contained TCRB CDR3s that were moderately but significantly shorter.

Their recognized antigens are unknown. Expressed TCRB transcripts were sequenced because the entire RNA isolate underwent reverse transcription. The method was immunoSEQ multiplex PCR; TCRdb's version includes in-frame clones alone and lacks a portion of them. Altogether 630,000 or so clones are present, more than 13% being singletons, with the ten largest covering 0.035% to 0.04%. The specimen was naive CD4+ T cells from blood. These receptors all stem from a young man with type 1 diabetes.

The chain links TRBV9 to TRBJ1-6; D uncertain. There are 17 residues in the CDR3. Trimming left V 4 bases short and J 7 bases short, with 21 bases between. From germline, CDR1 is SGDLS and CDR2 YYNGEE. Here the CDR3 reads CASSPQGLNGWNSPLHF. For the CDR3, the DNA is TGTGCCAGCAGCCCCCAAGGACTTAACGGTTGGAATTCACCCCTCCACTTT.

This chain uses TRBV6-5 with TRBJ1-2; D not resolved. V lost 2 bases to trimming and J lost 4 bases, with 11 bases between them. The CDR3 has 14 amino acids. From germline, CDR1 is MNHEY and CDR2 SVGAGI. The CDR3 DNA is TGTGCCAGCAGTTACCGCTTTCTGGGCTATGGCTACACCTTC. Protein: CASSYRFLGYGYTF.

This clone was recorded a few times. The chain links TRBV27 to TRBJ1-4; D is unclear. V was cut by 3 bases and J by 0 bases, with 11 bases left in between. Germline CDR1 reads MNHEY; CDR2 reads SMNVEV (reference sequence). The CDR3 extends over 16 amino acids. The CDR3 loop is CASSFGIPSTNEKLFF. CDR3 nucleotide sequence: TGTGCCAGCAGTTTCGGAATCCCATCAACTAATGAAAAACTGTTTTTT.

The chain uses TRBV6-6 and TRBJ2-4; a weak D match, TRBD2 (7 bases). The germline CDR1 and CDR2 sequences are MNHNY and SVGAGI (reference sequence). Trimming removed 5 bases from V and 0 bases from J, with 14 bases in between. The CDR3 covers 16 residues. The CDR3 is CASSGGGTIAKNIQYF. The CDR3 nucleotides read TGTGCCAGCAGTGGGGGGGGCACGATAGCCAAAAACATTCAGTACTTC.

A few counts support this clone. V usage is TRBV5-1 and J usage is TRBJ1-2; D is unresolved. This CDR3 contains 15 residues. V was cut by 6 bases and J by 2 bases, with 17 bases left in between. Germline V gene lookup returns CDR1 SGHRS and CDR2 YFSETQ. The CDR3: CASTQTYRRNYGYTF. CDR3 bases: TGCGCCAGCACACAAACCTACCGGCGCAACTATGGCTACACCTTC.

The chain recombines TRBV30 with TRBJ1-2; D is undetermined. This CDR3 is built from 14 residues. Trimming stripped 5 bases from V and 2 bases from J, with 15 bases between. Germline V gene sequence: CDR1 GTSNPN, CDR2 SVGIG (reference sequence). DNA of the CDR3: TGTGCCTGGTCCTTGACACCTTCCAACTATGGCTACACCTTC. Its translation: CAWSLTPSNYGYTF.

This clone was observed a few times. Within the sample, other DNA sequences also encode this same CDR3. The V gene is TRBV7-9, the J gene TRBJ2-5; D is uncertain. The CDR3 has 11 residues. Per the germline V gene, CDR1 is SEHNR and CDR2 is FQNEAQ (reference sequence). The V and J ends lost 5 bases and 4 bases respectively, with 5 bases between them. The CDR3 region is CASSPLETQYF. The CDR3 bases are TGTGCCAGCAGCCCGTTAGAGACCCAGTACTTC.

This clone was observed a few times. J is TRBJ2-7 and V is TRBV6-5; TRBD1 might be the D (6 bases). CDR3 length: 12 amino acids. CDR1 is MNHEY and CDR2 is SVGAGI in the germline V gene. V was shortened by 4 bases and J by 7 bases, with 11 bases between the two germline ends. CDR3 nucleotides: TGTGCCAGCAGTTTCAGGGGTCGGGAGCAGTACTTC. This encodes CASSFRGREQYF.

In this sample, this clone turned up a few times. The chain joins TRBV14 to TRBJ2-1; D might be TRBD1 (6 bases). This CDR3 spans 19 amino acids. Trimming shortened V by 0 bases and J by 0 bases, and 18 bases separated the two germline ends. Germline CDR1 reads SGHDN; CDR2 reads FVKESK. The CDR3 DNA follows: TGTGCCAGCAGCCAAGAGTTTCCAAACAGGGTGAGCTCCTACAATGAGCAGTTCTTC. Translation gives CASSQEFPNRVSSYNEQFF. The full variable domain, in which reference TRBV14 and TRBJ2-1 provide the parts outside the CDR3, is EAGVTQFPSHSVIEKGQTVTLRCDPISGHDNLYWYRRVMGKEIKFLLHFVKESKQDESGMPNNRFLAERTGGTYSTLKVQPAELEDSGVYFCASSQEFPNRVSSYNEQFFGPGTRLTVL.

The chain recombines TRBV10-2 with TRBJ1-5; D remains unclear. Germline CDR1 reads WSHSY; CDR2 reads SAAADI. Deletions cut 5 bases from V and 1 base from J, with 6 bases between. The length of the CDR3 is 13 residues. The CDR3, as DNA: TGCGCCAGCAGTAAATCGAGCAATCAGCCCCAGCATTTT. Translating gives CASSKSSNQPQHF.

CDR3 in DNA: TGTGCCAGCAGCGTAGACGGGAGAGGCACCGGGGAGCTGTTTTTT. Protein product: CASSVDGRGTGELFF. J is TRBJ2-2 and V is TRBV9; a weak D match, TRBD2 (6 bases). V lost 0 bases and J lost 4, with 10 bases in between. Germline V gene data show CDR1 as SGDLS and CDR2 as YYNGEE. The CDR3 has 15 amino acids.

V and J are TRBV30 and TRBJ2-2; D unclear. There are 14 residues in the CDR3. The ends were cut back, 0 bases at V and 5 bases at J, with 10 bases in the middle. CDR1 and CDR2 (germline): GTSNPN, SVGIG (reference sequence). CDR3 sequence (DNA): TGTGCCTGGAGTGTCTTAGTCGGGACCGGGGAGCTGTTTTTT. Amino acid sequence: CAWSVLVGTGELFF.

This chain uses TRBV9 with TRBJ1-1; D gene ambiguous. The CDR3 runs to 14 residues. Per the germline V gene, CDR1 is SGDLS and CDR2 is YYNGEE. V lost 0 bases and J 5 bases, leaving 11 bases between the germline ends. CDR3: CASSVATFGTEAFF. DNA for the CDR3: TGTGCCAGCAGCGTAGCTACTTTCGGGACTGAAGCTTTCTTT.

This clone was detected a few times. J is TRBJ2-7 and V is TRBV4-1; either TRBD1 or TRBD2 may fit D (7 bases each). Per germline, CDR1 MGHRA and CDR2 YSYEKL. The CDR3 has 19 amino acids. The germline V and J ends were trimmed by 1 base and 0 bases, with 22 bases remaining between them. CDR3 nucleotide sequence: TGCGCCAGCAGCCAAGTTTTGGGAGGGGGGACAGTCCTCTCCTACGAGCAGTACTTC. Amino acid sequence: CASSQVLGGGTVLSYEQYF.

This clone was counted between two and nine times. The chain combines TRBV5-4 with TRBJ1-2, with 8 bases identical to TRBD1. The V and J ends lost 4 bases and 4 bases, in that order; junction bases with no gene match: 9. Germline CDR1 reads SGHNT; CDR2 reads YYREEE (reference sequence). This CDR3 is 15 amino acids long. The CDR3 bases are TGTGCCAGCAGCCCCGGGACAGGCGCATTCTATGGCTACACCTTC. Its protein product is CASSPGTGAFYGYTF.

This clone appeared a few times. The chain recombines TRBV5-1 with TRBJ1-1; 9 bases align to TRBD1. CDR1 and CDR2 (germline): SGHRS, YFSETQ. The ends lost 6 bases at V and 1 base at J; junction bases unmatched: 4. This CDR3 has 14 residues. The CDR3 DNA is TGCGCCAGCATTATGGGACAGGGGAACACTGAAGCTTTCTTT. Amino acids: CASIMGQGNTEAFF.

The chain is built from TRBV5-4 and TRBJ2-1; 9 bases match TRBD2. Germline V gene sequence: CDR1 SGHNT, CDR2 YYREEE (reference sequence). With 5 bases clipped from V and 0 bases from J, the junction kept 9 bases outside the gene matches. The CDR3 length is 17 residues. The CDR3 sequence: CASRSGTSNPSYNEQFF. CDR3 nucleotides: TGTGCCAGCAGATCCGGGACTAGCAATCCCTCCTACAATGAGCAGTTCTTC. Based on the CDR3 plus reference TRBV5-4 and TRBJ2-1, the full variable domain is ETGVTQSPTHLIKTRGQQVTLRCSSQSGHNTVSWYQQALGQGPQFIFQYYREEENGRGNFPPRFSGLQFPNYSSELNVNALELDDSALYLCASRSGTSNPSYNEQFFGPGTRLTVL.

This clone has just a few counts. For the CDR3, the DNA is TGTGCCAGTGTAGTTTCGAATGACTATGGCTACACCTTC. Translation gives CASVVSNDYGYTF. V usage is TRBV28 and J usage is TRBJ1-2, with no clear D. V lost 9 bases to trimming and J lost 3 bases, with 14 bases between them. Per germline, CDR1 MDHEN and CDR2 SYDVKM. The CDR3 is 13 amino acids.

This chain connects TRBV7-2 to TRBJ2-5; D unresolved. The CDR3 is made up of 15 amino acids. CDR1 and CDR2 from the germline V gene are SGHTA and FQGNSA. The V end lost 4 bases, the J end lost 1 base, and 13 bases lay between the germline ends. This CDR3 is CASSWAEGVQETQYF. The CDR3 nucleotides are TGTGCCAGCAGCTGGGCAGAAGGAGTCCAAGAGACCCAGTACTTC.

This clone has just a few counts. CDR3: CASSLDGTTNYGYTF. CDR3 nucleotides: TGCGCCAGCAGCTTGGATGGGACAACTAACTATGGCTACACCTTC. This rearrangement joins TRBV5-1 to TRBJ1-2, with D perhaps TRBD1 (6 bases). Germline V gives CDR1 SGHRS, CDR2 YFSETQ. The CDR3 sequence is 15 residues long. The V gene lost 0 bases and the J gene lost 0 bases, with 9 bases spanning the gap.

The genes are TRBV27 and TRBJ1-4; 7 nucleotides align to TRBD1. V lost 6 bases and J lost 7; bases outside the gene matches: 5. Germline-derived CDR1 and CDR2 are MNHEY and SMNVEV (reference sequence). CDR3 length equals 13 residues. CDR3 nucleotides: TGTGCCAGCAGGAGACAGGGTGGTGAAAAACTGTTTTTT. Its protein product is CASRRQGGEKLFF.

This clone occurred a few times. The chain combines TRBV7-8 with TRBJ2-1, with TRBD2 matching over 10 bases. Trimming cost V 8 bases and J 4 bases; bases outside gene matches: 8. The CDR3 has 15 amino acids. Germline V CDR1 and CDR2: SGHVS, FQNEAQ. CDR3 nucleotides: TGTGCCAGCCTGAGCGGGGGGGCGAGATACAATGAGCAGTTCTTC. Translating it yields CASLSGGARYNEQFF.

This clone was seen a few times. The chain recombines TRBV25-1 with TRBJ1-1; TRBD1 might be the D (5 bases). The CDR3 spans 14 residues. Germline V gene data show CDR1 as MGHDK and CDR2 as SYGVNS. Trimming removed 0 bases from V and 3 bases from J, with 8 bases in between. The CDR3, as DNA: TGTGCCAGCAGTGAATACGGGGGGGACACTGAAGCTTTCTTT. It translates to CASSEYGGDTEAFF.

The chain carries TRBV6-5 and TRBJ2-7, with 9 bases that match TRBD2. Germline assignment: CDR1 MNHEY and CDR2 SVGAGI. The CDR3 covers 15 residues. The V segment lost 5 bases and the J segment 3 bases; nucleotides outside the gene matches: 8. CDR3 residues: CASSPPGLANYEQYF. CDR3 nucleotide sequence: TGTGCCAGCAGTCCCCCGGGACTAGCCAACTACGAGCAGTACTTC.

The chain couples TRBV7-2 to TRBJ1-2, with a tentative D call TRBD1 (5 bases). The V end was cut by 5 bases, the J end by 3 bases, with 25 bases between. This CDR3 region has 18 residues. The germline CDR1 and CDR2 sequences are SGHTA and FQGNSA. The CDR3 spells CASSPRAVWQGLDYGYTF. For the CDR3, the DNA is TGTGCCAGCAGCCCCCGGGCTGTCTGGCAGGGACTGGACTATGGCTACACCTTC.

The sample holds a few counts of this clone. CDR3 DNA sequence: TGCAGTGCCGTTCTGAACACTGAAGCTTTCTTT. This sequence encodes CSAVLNTEAFF. The chain employs TRBV20-1 and TRBJ1-1; D remains unclear. The length of the CDR3 is 11 residues. Germline loops: CDR1 DFQATT, CDR2 SNEGSKA (reference sequence). V shed 6 bases and J shed 0 bases, with 5 bases lying between them.